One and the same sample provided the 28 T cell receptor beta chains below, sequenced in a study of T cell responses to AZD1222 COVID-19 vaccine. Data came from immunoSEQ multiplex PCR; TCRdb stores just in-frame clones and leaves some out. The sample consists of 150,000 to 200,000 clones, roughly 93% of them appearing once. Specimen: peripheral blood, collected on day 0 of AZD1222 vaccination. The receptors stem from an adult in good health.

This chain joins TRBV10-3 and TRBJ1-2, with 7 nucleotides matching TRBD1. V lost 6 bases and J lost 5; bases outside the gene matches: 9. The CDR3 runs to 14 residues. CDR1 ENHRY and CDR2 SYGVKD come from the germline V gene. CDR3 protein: CAISATDRAYGYTF. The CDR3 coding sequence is TGTGCCATCAGCGCAACCGACAGGGCTTATGGCTACACCTTC.

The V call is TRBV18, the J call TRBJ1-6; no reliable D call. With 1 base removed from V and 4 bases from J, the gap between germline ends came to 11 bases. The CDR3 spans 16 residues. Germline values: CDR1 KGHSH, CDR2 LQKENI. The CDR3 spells CASSPLTEPYNSPLHF. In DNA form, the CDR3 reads TGTGCCAGCTCACCACTCACCGAGCCTTATAATTCACCCCTCCACTTT.

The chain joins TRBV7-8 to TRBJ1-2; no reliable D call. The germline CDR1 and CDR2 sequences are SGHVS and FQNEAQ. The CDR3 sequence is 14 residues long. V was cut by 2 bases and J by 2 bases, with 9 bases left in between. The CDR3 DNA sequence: TGTGCCAGCAGCTTATCCGACCAGAACTATGGCTACACCTTC. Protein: CASSLSDQNYGYTF.

The CDR3 DNA is TGTGCCAGCAGCTTACGGCAGGGGAGCTACAATGAGCAGTTCTTC. Amino acids: CASSLRQGSYNEQFF. The rearrangement joins TRBV7-9 to TRBJ2-1; possibly TRBD1 for D (6 bases). Germline CDR1 reads SEHNR; CDR2 reads FQNEAQ (reference sequence). The V and J ends lost 2 bases and 3 bases respectively, with 11 bases between them. There are 15 residues in the CDR3. Complete variable domain (other parts from reference TRBV7-9 and TRBJ2-1): DTGVSQNPRHKITKRGQNVTFRCDPISEHNRLYWYRQTLGQGPEFLTYFQNEAQLEKSRLLSDRFSAERPKGSFSTLEIQRTEQGDSAMYLCASSLRQGSYNEQFFGPGTRLTVL.

The CDR3: CASSQGRGNQPQHF. CDR3 nucleotide sequence: TGTGCCAGCAGCCAAGGCAGGGGAAATCAGCCCCAGCATTTT. The chain is built from TRBV4-2 and TRBJ1-5; tentatively, D is TRBD1 (6 bases). The CDR3 consists of 14 residues. The germline V and J ends were trimmed by 1 base and 4 bases, with 8 bases remaining between them. CDR1 is LGHNA, CDR2 YNFKEQ, per germline.

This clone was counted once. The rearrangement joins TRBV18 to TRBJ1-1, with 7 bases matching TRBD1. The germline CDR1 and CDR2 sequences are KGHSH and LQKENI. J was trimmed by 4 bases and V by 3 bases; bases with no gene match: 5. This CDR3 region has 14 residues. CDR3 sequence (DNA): TGTGCCAGCTCACCCCTTGACAGGGCCACTGAAGCTTTCTTT. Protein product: CASSPLDRATEAFF.

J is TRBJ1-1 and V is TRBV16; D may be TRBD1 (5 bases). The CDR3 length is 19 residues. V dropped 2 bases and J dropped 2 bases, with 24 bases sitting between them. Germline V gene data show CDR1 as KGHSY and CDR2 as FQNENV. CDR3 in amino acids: CASSQPPPSWDLINTEAFF. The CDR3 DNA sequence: TGTGCCAGCAGCCAACCCCCACCATCCTGGGACCTAATTAACACTGAAGCTTTCTTT.

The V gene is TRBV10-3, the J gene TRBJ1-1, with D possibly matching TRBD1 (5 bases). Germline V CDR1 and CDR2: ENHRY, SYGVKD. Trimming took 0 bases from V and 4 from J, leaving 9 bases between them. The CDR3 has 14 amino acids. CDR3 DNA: TGTGCCATCAGTGAGTCATCCGGGGGCACTGAAGCTTTCTTT. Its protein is CAISESSGGTEAFF.

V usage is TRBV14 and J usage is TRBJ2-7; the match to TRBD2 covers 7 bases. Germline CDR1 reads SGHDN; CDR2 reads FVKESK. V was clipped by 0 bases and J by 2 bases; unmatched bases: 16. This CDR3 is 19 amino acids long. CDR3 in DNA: TGTGCCAGCAGCCAAGATCCCTGGTTCGGGGGGTTAAGAACCTACGAGCAGTACTTC. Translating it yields CASSQDPWFGGLRTYEQYF.

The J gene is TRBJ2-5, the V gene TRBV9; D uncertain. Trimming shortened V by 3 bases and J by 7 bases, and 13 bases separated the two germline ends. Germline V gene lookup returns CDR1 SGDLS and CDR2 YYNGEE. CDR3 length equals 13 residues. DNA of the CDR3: TGTGCCAGCAGCGCCGGTAGCAAGGGGACCCAGTACTTC. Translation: CASSAGSKGTQYF.

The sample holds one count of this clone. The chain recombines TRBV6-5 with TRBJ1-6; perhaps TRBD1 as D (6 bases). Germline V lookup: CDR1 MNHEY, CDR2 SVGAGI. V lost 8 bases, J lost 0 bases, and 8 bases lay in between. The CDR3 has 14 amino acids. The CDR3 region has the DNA TGTGCCAGCGGACAGAGCTCCTATAATTCACCCCTCCACTTT. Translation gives CASGQSSYNSPLHF.

The CDR3 region has the DNA TGTGCCAGCAGTTACGGTTTAGGACTAGCGGTCTACGAGCAGTACTTC. It encodes CASSYGLGLAVYEQYF. The chain recombines TRBV6-2 or TRBV6-3 with TRBJ2-7; 10 bases agree with TRBD2. Germline V gives CDR1 MNHEY, CDR2 SVGEGT. The CDR3 sequence is 16 residues long. The junction had 7 bases not matched to a gene; V was cut back by 2 bases and J by 3 bases.

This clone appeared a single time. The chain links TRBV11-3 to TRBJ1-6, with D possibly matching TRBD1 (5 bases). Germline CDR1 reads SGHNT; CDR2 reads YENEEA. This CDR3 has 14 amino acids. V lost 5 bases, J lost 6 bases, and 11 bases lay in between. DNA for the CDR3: TGTGCCAGCAGCCCGGGGACTCCTAATTCACCCCTCCACTTT. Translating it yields CASSPGTPNSPLHF. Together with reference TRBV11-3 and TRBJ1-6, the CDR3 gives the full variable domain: EAGVVQSPRYKIIEKKQPVAFWCNPISGHNTLYWYLQNLGQGPELLIRYENEEAVDDSQLPKDRFSAERLKGVDSTLKIQPAELGDSAVYLCASSPGTPNSPLHFGNGTRLTVT.

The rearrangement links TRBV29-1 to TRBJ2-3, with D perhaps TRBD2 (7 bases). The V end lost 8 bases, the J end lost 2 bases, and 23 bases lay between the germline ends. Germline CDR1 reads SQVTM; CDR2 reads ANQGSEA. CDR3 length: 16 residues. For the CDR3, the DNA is TGCAGCTCGCGCTCGGCGGCGGGGGCGTCCACAGATACGCAGTATTTT. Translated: CSSRSAAGASTDTQYF.

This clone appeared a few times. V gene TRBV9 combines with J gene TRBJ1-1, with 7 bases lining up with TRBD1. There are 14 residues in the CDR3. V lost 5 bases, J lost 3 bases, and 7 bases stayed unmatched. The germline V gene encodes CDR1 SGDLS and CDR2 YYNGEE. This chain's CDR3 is CASREQGRDTEAFF. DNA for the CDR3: TGTGCCAGCAGGGAACAGGGGAGGGACACTGAAGCTTTCTTT.

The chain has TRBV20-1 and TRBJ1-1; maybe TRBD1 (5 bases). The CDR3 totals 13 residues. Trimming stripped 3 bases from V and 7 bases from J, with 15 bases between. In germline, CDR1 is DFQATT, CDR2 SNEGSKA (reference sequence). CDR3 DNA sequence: TGCAGTGCTAGTCTCCCGGGGCCCAGTGAAGCTTTCTTT. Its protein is CSASLPGPSEAFF.

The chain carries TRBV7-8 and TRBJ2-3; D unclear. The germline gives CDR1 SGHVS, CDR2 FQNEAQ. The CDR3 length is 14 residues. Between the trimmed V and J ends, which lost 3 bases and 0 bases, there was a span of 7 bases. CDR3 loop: CASSFPRSTDTQYF. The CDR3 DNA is TGTGCCAGCAGCTTCCCTAGGAGCACAGATACGCAGTATTTT.

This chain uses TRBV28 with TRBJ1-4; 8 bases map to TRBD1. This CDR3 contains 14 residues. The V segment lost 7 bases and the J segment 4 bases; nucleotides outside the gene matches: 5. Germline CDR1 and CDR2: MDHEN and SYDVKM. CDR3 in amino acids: CASTQGALNEKLFF. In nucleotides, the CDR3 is TGTGCCAGCACCCAGGGGGCCCTTAATGAAAAACTGTTTTTT. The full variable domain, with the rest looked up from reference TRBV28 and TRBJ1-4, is DVKVTQSSRYLVKRTGEKVFLECVQDMDHENMFWYRQDPGLGLRLIYFSYDVKMKEKGDIPEGYSVSREKKERFSLILESASTNQTSMYLCASTQGALNEKLFFGSGTQLSVL.

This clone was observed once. The CDR3 protein is CSVWKGTEAFF. CDR3 sequence (DNA): TGCAGCGTTTGGAAGGGCACTGAAGCTTTCTTT. The chain combines TRBV29-1 with TRBJ1-1, with D unresolved. Germline-derived CDR1 and CDR2 are SQVTM and ANQGSEA. This CDR3 is 11 amino acids long. V was trimmed by 5 bases and J by 4 bases, leaving 8 bases between them. The entire variable domain, with the rest obtained from reference TRBV29-1 and TRBJ1-1, is as follows: SAVISQKPSRDICQRGTSLTIQCQVDSQVTMMFWYRQQPGQSLTLIATANQGSEATYESGFVIDKFPISRPNLTFSTLTVSNMSPEDSSIYLCSVWKGTEAFFGQGTRLTVV.

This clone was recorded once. The CDR3 DNA reads as TGTGCCAGCAGCGTAGAAGGGACTAGCTTGGAGACCCAGTACTTC. Translation gives CASSVEGTSLETQYF. This rearrangement joins TRBV9 to TRBJ2-5; 9 positions match TRBD2. Germline V gives CDR1 SGDLS, CDR2 YYNGEE. V lost 0 bases and J lost 5; bases outside the gene matches: 5. CDR3 length: 15 amino acids.

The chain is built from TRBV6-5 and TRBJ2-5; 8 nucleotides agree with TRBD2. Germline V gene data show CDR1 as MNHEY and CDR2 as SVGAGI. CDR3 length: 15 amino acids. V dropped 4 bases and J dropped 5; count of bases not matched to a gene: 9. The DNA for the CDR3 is TGTGCCAGCAGTTTTAGAGCGGGGGCCGGGGAGACCCAGTACTTC. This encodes CASSFRAGAGETQYF.

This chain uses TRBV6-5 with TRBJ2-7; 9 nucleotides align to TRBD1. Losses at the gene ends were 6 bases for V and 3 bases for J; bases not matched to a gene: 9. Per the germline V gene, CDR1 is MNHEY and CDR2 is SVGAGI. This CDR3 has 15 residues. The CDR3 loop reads CASSPQRQGGYEQYF. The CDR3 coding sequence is TGTGCCAGCAGCCCACAGAGACAGGGGGGCTACGAGCAGTACTTC.

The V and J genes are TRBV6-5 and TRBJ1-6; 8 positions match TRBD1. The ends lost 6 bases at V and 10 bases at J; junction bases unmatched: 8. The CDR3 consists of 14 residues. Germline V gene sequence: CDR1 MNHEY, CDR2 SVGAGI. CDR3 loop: CASRRTGTGSPLHF. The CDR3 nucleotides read TGTGCCAGCAGGCGGACAGGGACGGGCTCACCCCTCCACTTT.

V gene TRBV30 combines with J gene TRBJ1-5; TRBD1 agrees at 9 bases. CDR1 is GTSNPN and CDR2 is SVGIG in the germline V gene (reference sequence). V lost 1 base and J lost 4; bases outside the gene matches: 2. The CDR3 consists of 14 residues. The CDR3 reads CAWSGGQGNQPQHF. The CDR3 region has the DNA TGTGCCTGGAGTGGTGGACAGGGGAATCAGCCCCAGCATTTT.

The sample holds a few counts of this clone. Written as DNA, the CDR3 is TGTGCCAGCAGCCCAAGACAGACCAGCTATGGCTACACCTTC. Translating it yields CASSPRQTSYGYTF. V and J are TRBV7-8 and TRBJ1-2; D is possibly TRBD1 (5 bases). The V gene's germline CDR1 is SGHVS and CDR2 FQNEAQ. This CDR3 has 14 amino acids. Between the trimmed V and J ends, which lost 5 bases and 4 bases, there was a span of 14 bases.

CDR3 residues: CASSQAIRSYEQYF. CDR3 in DNA: TGTGCCAGCAGCCAAGCTATACGCTCCTACGAGCAGTACTTC. The rearrangement links TRBV4-2 to TRBJ2-7; D unresolved. CDR1 is LGHNA, CDR2 YNFKEQ, per germline. Trimming stripped 1 base from V and 0 bases from J, with 7 bases between. The CDR3 has 14 residues.

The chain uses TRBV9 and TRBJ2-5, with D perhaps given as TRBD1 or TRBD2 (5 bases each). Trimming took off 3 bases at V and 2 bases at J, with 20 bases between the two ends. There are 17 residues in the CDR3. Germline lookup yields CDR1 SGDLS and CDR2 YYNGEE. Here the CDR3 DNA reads TGTGCCAGCAGCGGCCTCGGGGCTGGCTATGCTCAAGAGACCCAGTACTTC. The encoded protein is CASSGLGAGYAQETQYF.

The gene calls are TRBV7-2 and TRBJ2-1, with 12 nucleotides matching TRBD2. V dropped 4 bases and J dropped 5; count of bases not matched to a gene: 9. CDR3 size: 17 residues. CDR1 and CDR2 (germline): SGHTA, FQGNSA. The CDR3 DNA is TGTGCCAGCAGCTCAGACCTCCTAGCGGGGGGGCACAATGAGCAGTTCTTC. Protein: CASSSDLLAGGHNEQFF.